This T cell receptor beta chain is from a study of T cells in localized non-small cell lung cancer. Germline V gene lookup returns CDR1 SQVTM and CDR2 ANQGSEA. The CDR3 runs to 12 residues. V lost 3 bases and J lost 8, with 13 bases in between. General study results and limits: Elevated circulating T cell density in blood was associated with longer overall survival. Paired adjacent lung recovered a median roughly 56 of the top 100 tumor clones. Multi-region tumor sequencing was not done, so intratumor heterogeneity could not be excluded. T cell clonality was highest in uninvolved adjacent lung, above tumor.

On this clone: Its target is unknown.

TCRdb's copy holds only in-frame clones and misses some; the assay was immunoSEQ multiplex PCR. The table records about 2,600 clones, about 33% of them present only once. The source material was lung tumor tissue, sampled before any cancer treatment. The sequence came from a man between 40 and 70 years old with stage I lung adenocarcinoma. V is TRBV29-1 and J is TRBJ1-2, with a possible D match to TRBD1 (6 bases). The CDR3 loop is CSVEATGLGYTF. In nucleotides, the CDR3 is TGCAGCGTTGAGGCTACAGGGTTAGGCTACACCTTC.